Here is one T cell receptor beta chain with its context. Combining a sample-barcoded 5' primer with a J-beta primer mix, a second PCR ran for roughly 7 to 12 cycles. TCRdb re-analysed the 5' RACE reads in MiXCR, keeping a single row per CDR3 protein. This sample yields about 830,000 distinct CDR3 sequences, of which 55% to 75% are seen a single time; around 22% belongs to the top ten. Trimming removed 5 bases from V and 3 bases from J, with 8 bases in between. The CDR3 sequence is 14 residues long. Germline V gene lookup returns CDR1 SGHTA and CDR2 FQGNSA. This specimen comes from a study of blood T cells in healthy people across ages.

The rearrangement links TRBV7-2 to TRBJ1-6, with no clear D. The sequencing sample was made of blood. The TCR was taken from a man aged 30-40 years in good health. CDR3 bases: TGTGCCAGCAGCCGTGGTATCTATAATTCACCCCTCCACTTT. Its protein is CASSRGIYNSPLHF.